Below are 3 T cell receptor beta chains sequenced from a single sample in a study of cytomegalovirus exposure and HLA in healthy donors. PCR was performed using 60 Vbeta and 13 Jbeta primers. Sequenced by immunoSEQ multiplex PCR; TCRdb stores in-frame clones only, minus some. The sample consists of approximately 140,000 clones, 79% of them appearing once. Sequencing was done on a sample of PBMCs. These receptors all come from a woman in her thirties or forties in good health and CMV-seropositive.

This clone has a single count. This chain links TRBV6-5 with TRBJ2-3; 9 nucleotides agree with TRBD2. The CDR3 length is 14 residues. Trimming removed 6 bases from V and 9 bases from J; junction bases left unmatched: 10. Germline loops: CDR1 MNHEY, CDR2 SVGAGI. CDR3 residues: CASRGSGGEVTQYF. The CDR3 region has the DNA TGTGCCAGCAGAGGTAGCGGGGGCGAAGTCACGCAGTATTTT.

This chain links TRBV6-5 with TRBJ2-3; 11 bases agree with TRBD2. CDR3 length equals 15 residues. From germline, CDR1 is MNHEY and CDR2 SVGAGI. With 5 bases clipped from V and 9 bases from J, the junction kept 10 bases outside the gene matches. The DNA of the CDR3 is TGTGCCAGCAGTCCAATAGCGGGGGGGCCCGGGACGCAGTATTTT. Translation: CASSPIAGGPGTQYF.

The J gene is TRBJ1-6, the V gene TRBV6-5; 8 nucleotides agree with TRBD1. Trimming at V came to 6 bases and at J to 4 bases, leaving 5 bases not matched to a gene. The germline gives CDR1 MNHEY, CDR2 SVGAGI. This CDR3 is 15 amino acids long. The CDR3: CASSTDRVYNSPLHF. DNA for the CDR3: TGTGCCAGCAGCACGGACAGGGTGTATAATTCACCCCTCCACTTT.